A single sample gave rise to the 30 T cell receptor beta chains below, sequenced in a study of blood T cell repertoires in COVID-19. The assay was immunoSEQ multiplex PCR, and TCRdb's table has in-frame clones only and misses some. In the table there are roughly 180,000 clones, around 80% of which are singletons. The sequenced sample was PBMCs or T cells enriched from blood (not recorded which). The receptor source for this set is a woman aged 45-59 years in a cohort exposed to, infected with or recovered from COVID-19 (not recorded which).

The chain combines TRBV7-8 with TRBJ2-5; 10 positions match TRBD2. The CDR3 spans 15 residues. V shed 5 bases and J 5 bases; nucleotides not matched to a gene: 8. Germline CDR1 and CDR2: SGHVS and FQNEAQ. The CDR3 protein is CASSPLGTSDETQYF. DNA of the CDR3: TGTGCCAGCAGCCCTCTAGGGACTAGCGATGAGACCCAGTACTTC.

This clone was recorded only once. This chain joins TRBV7-8 and TRBJ1-1; D unclear. Trimming took off 5 bases at V and 6 bases at J, with 19 bases between the two ends. The CDR3 extends over 15 amino acids. Germline V gene lookup returns CDR1 SGHVS and CDR2 FQNEAQ. The CDR3 reads CASSILTRTSAEAFF. As DNA, the CDR3 is TGTGCCAGCAGCATTCTGACACGTACGTCCGCTGAAGCTTTCTTT.

This clone came up a few times. V is TRBV6-6 and J is TRBJ1-1; D is perhaps TRBD1 (5 bases). Germline CDR1 is MNHNY and CDR2 is SVGAGI (reference sequence). This CDR3 region has 16 residues. V gave up 5 bases and J gave up 4 bases, with 20 bases separating them. This CDR3 reads CASSRTRLEGPTEAFF. CDR3 sequence (DNA): TGTGCCAGCAGTCGAACTCGGTTGGAGGGGCCCACTGAAGCTTTCTTT.

This clone was observed a few times. J is TRBJ2-2 and V is TRBV9; D remains unclear. The CDR3 consists of 15 residues. Germline lookup yields CDR1 SGDLS and CDR2 YYNGEE. V lost 4 bases to trimming and J lost 1 base, with 11 bases between them. In DNA, the CDR3 is TGTGCCAGCAGCCCCACTCCAAAGAACACCGGGGAGCTGTTTTTT. Its translation: CASSPTPKNTGELFF. Complete variable domain (other parts from reference TRBV9 and TRBJ2-2): DSGVTQTPKHLITATGQRVTLRCSPRSGDLSVYWYQQSLDQGLQFLIQYYNGEERAKGNILERFSAQQFPDLHSELNLSSLELGDSALYFCASSPTPKNTGELFFGEGSRLTVL.

This clone has only one observation. The rearrangement joins TRBV5-1 to TRBJ1-4; TRBD1 is a possible D gene (5 bases). There are 15 residues in the CDR3. V was clipped by 0 bases and J by 5 bases, with 11 bases between them. Per germline, CDR1 SGHRS and CDR2 YFSETQ. The CDR3 DNA reads as TGCGCCAGCAGCTTGGACGCGGGGGGAAATGAAAAACTGTTTTTT. It codes for CASSLDAGGNEKLFF. Looking up the rest from reference TRBV5-1 and TRBJ1-4 gives the full variable domain: KAGVTQTPRYLIKTRGQQVTLSCSPISGHRSVSWYQQTPGQGLQFLFEYFSETQRNKGNFPGRFSGRQFSNSRSEMNVSTLELGDSALYLCASSLDAGGNEKLFFGSGTQLSVL.

This clone was detected only a few times. The chain couples TRBV20-1 to TRBJ1-2, with D uncertain. The CDR3 is 11 amino acids. CDR1 and CDR2 (germline): DFQATT, SNEGSKA (reference sequence). Trimming stripped 8 bases from V and 1 base from J, with 8 bases between. In nucleotides, the CDR3 is TGCAGTCCGTCCGGTAACTATGGCTACACCTTC. Translated, it gives CSPSGNYGYTF.

The chain combines TRBV29-1 with TRBJ1-1; 10 bases are shared with TRBD1. The CDR3 contains 14 residues. Per the germline V gene, CDR1 is SQVTM and CDR2 is ANQGSEA. With V trimmed by 5 bases and J by 5 bases, 8 bases remained unmatched. Here the CDR3 reads CSVKRTGGVTEAFF. CDR3 nucleotides: TGCAGCGTTAAAAGGACAGGGGGTGTAACTGAAGCTTTCTTT.

In its sample, this clone was seen a few times. V usage is TRBV3-1 (or the pseudogene TRBV3-2) and J usage is TRBJ1-5; D might be TRBD1 (6 bases). CDR1 and CDR2 (germline): LGHDT, YNNKEL (reference sequence). The V end was cut by 2 bases, the J end by 1 base, with 12 bases between. The CDR3 runs 16 residues. The CDR3 spells CASSQLGTSSNQPQHF. Here the CDR3 DNA reads TGTGCCAGCAGCCAACTCGGGACATCCAGCAATCAGCCCCAGCATTTT.

J is TRBJ2-3 and V is TRBV2, with TRBD1 matching over 7 bases. V dropped 1 base and J dropped 6; count of bases not matched to a gene: 4. CDR3 size: 14 residues. CDR1 SNHLY and CDR2 FYNNEI come from the germline V gene. DNA of the CDR3: TGTGCCAGCAGTGAAGAGGGGGCCTGGGATACGCAGTATTTT. Translated: CASSEEGAWDTQYF.

This chain uses TRBV30 with TRBJ2-2; 10 bases agree with TRBD2. Germline V CDR1 and CDR2: GTSNPN, SVGIG (reference sequence). The trim removed 2 bases at V and 4 bases at J, leaving 4 bases unmatched. The CDR3 length is 15 residues. The DNA for the CDR3 is TGTGCCTGGAGTATACTAGCGGGGACCACCGGGGAGCTGTTTTTT. Its protein product is CAWSILAGTTGELFF.

The genes are TRBV5-1 and TRBJ2-3; the D gene is possibly TRBD2 (6 bases). Between the trimmed V and J ends, which lost 4 bases and 0 bases, there was a span of 18 bases. The CDR3 loop spans 17 amino acids. Per the germline V gene, CDR1 is SGHRS and CDR2 is YFSETQ. CDR3 sequence reads: CASSVGRAGTSTDTQYF. In DNA, the CDR3 is TGCGCCAGCAGCGTAGGACGAGCGGGCACTAGCACAGATACGCAGTATTTT.

V usage is TRBV19 and J usage is TRBJ1-5, with TRBD1 identical over 7 bases. The CDR3 is made up of 14 amino acids. Losses at the gene ends were 4 bases for V and 4 bases for J; bases not matched to a gene: 4. CDR1 is LNHDA and CDR2 is SQIVND in the germline V gene (reference sequence). This CDR3 is CASSTRQGNQPQHF. The CDR3 nucleotides are TGTGCCAGTAGTACAAGACAGGGAAATCAGCCCCAGCATTTT.

The V gene is TRBV5-1, the J gene TRBJ2-1; TRBD2 matches 12 bases. From germline, CDR1 is SGHRS and CDR2 YFSETQ. The CDR3 spans 14 residues. The V gene end was trimmed by 0 bases and the J gene end by 14 bases; junction bases not matched to a gene: 6. This CDR3 is CASSLETSGSSKFF. CDR3 nucleotide sequence: TGCGCCAGCAGCTTGGAGACTAGCGGGAGTAGTAAGTTCTTC.

This chain uses TRBV3-1 (or the pseudogene TRBV3-2) with TRBJ2-2; D unresolved. The length of the CDR3 is 11 residues. Germline V gene sequence: CDR1 LGHDT, CDR2 YNNKEL (reference sequence). V lost 5 bases, J lost 8 bases, and 6 bases lay in between. CDR3 DNA sequence: TGTGCCAGCAGCACCAGAGGGGAGCTGTTTTTT. Protein: CASSTRGELFF.

The V gene is TRBV27, the J gene TRBJ2-1, with TRBD2 matching over 8 bases. The V and J ends lost 3 bases and 10 bases, in that order; junction bases with no gene match: 11. This CDR3 has 15 residues. Per germline, CDR1 MNHEY and CDR2 SMNVEV (reference sequence). CDR3 sequence: CASSFWTSTKIEQFF. The CDR3 DNA follows: TGTGCCAGCAGTTTTTGGACTAGCACTAAAATCGAGCAGTTCTTC.

Turning to this clone: Relative to the germline gene, one junction end is altered; a read error may explain this. This rearrangement joins TRBV6-4 to TRBJ2-1, with 7 bases fitting TRBD2. The germline CDR1 and CDR2 sequences are MRHNA and SNTAGT. The CDR3 loop spans 12 amino acids. CDR3 DNA sequence: TGCGAGGAGCGGGGTCTATACAATGAGCAGTTCTTC. Translated, it gives CEERGLYNEQFF.

The rearrangement uses TRBV7-9 and TRBJ2-3; D might be TRBD2 (5 bases). CDR1 and CDR2 (germline): SEHNR, FQNEAQ (reference sequence). The CDR3 loop spans 13 amino acids. V gave up 5 bases and J gave up 7 bases, with 13 bases separating them. The CDR3 DNA sequence: TGTGCCAGCAGCCCTCACTCGGGGAATACGCAGTATTTT. The encoded protein is CASSPHSGNTQYF. Full variable domain (missing parts from reference TRBV7-9 and TRBJ2-3): DTGVSQNPRHKITKRGQNVTFRCDPISEHNRLYWYRQTLGQGPEFLTYFQNEAQLEKSRLLSDRFSAERPKGSFSTLEIQRTEQGDSAMYLCASSPHSGNTQYFGPGTRLTVL.

This clone was seen a few times. The same CDR3 arises from other DNA sequences in this sample as well. The chain links TRBV2 to TRBJ2-1; no firm D call. The CDR3 contains 11 residues. V dropped 5 bases and J dropped 4 bases, with 3 bases sitting between them. CDR1 and CDR2 (germline): SNHLY, FYNNEI. The CDR3 region is CASSPYNEQFF. The CDR3 bases are TGTGCCAGCAGTCCATACAATGAGCAGTTCTTC.

The rearrangement links TRBV6-2 or TRBV6-3 to TRBJ2-2; 11 nucleotides agree with TRBD2. The CDR3 has 18 residues. Germline V gives CDR1 MNHEY, CDR2 SVGEGT. Trimming cost V 0 bases and J 5 bases; bases outside gene matches: 8. The chain's CDR3 is CASSYSGTSGGGTGELFF. The CDR3, as DNA: TGTGCCAGCAGTTACTCCGGGACTAGCGGAGGGGGAACCGGGGAGCTGTTTTTT.

J is TRBJ2-1 and V is TRBV14; the D is unclear. CDR1 SGHDN and CDR2 FVKESK come from the germline V gene. The germline V and J ends were trimmed by 1 base and 7 bases, with 11 bases remaining between them. This CDR3 is built from 14 residues. In DNA form, the CDR3 reads TGTGCCAGCAGCCAAGTTTTTGGGCAGAATGAGCAGTTCTTC. Its protein is CASSQVFGQNEQFF.

The chain is built from TRBV5-8 and TRBJ2-2, with 9 bases matching TRBD1. Germline V gene lookup returns CDR1 SGHTS and CDR2 YDEGEE. V was clipped by 4 bases and J by 6 bases; unmatched bases: 4. The CDR3 has 14 amino acids. The CDR3: CASSLHRGPGELFF. The CDR3 coding sequence is TGTGCCAGCAGCCTACACAGGGGGCCCGGGGAGCTGTTTTTT.

The chain is built from TRBV29-1 and TRBJ1-5; TRBD1 aligns across 8 bases. This CDR3 has 14 residues. From germline, CDR1 is SQVTM and CDR2 ANQGSEA. V was clipped by 7 bases and J by 1 base; unmatched bases: 6. CDR3 sequence reads: CSALTGASNQPQHF. The CDR3 DNA follows: TGCAGCGCCCTGACAGGGGCAAGCAATCAGCCCCAGCATTTT.

The chain employs TRBV9 and TRBJ2-1, with 12 bases lining up with TRBD2. The germline V gene encodes CDR1 SGDLS and CDR2 YYNGEE. This CDR3 comprises 17 residues. V was pared by 4 bases and J by 1 base, with 6 bases of the junction left unmatched. CDR3 loop: CASSFRLAGVSYNEQFF. The CDR3 coding sequence is TGTGCCAGCAGCTTCAGACTAGCGGGGGTGTCCTACAATGAGCAGTTCTTC.

The CDR3 DNA sequence: TGTGCCAGCAGCCAAGAACCAGGACAGGGTCTGCACTCCTACGAGCAGTACTTC. This encodes CASSQEPGQGLHSYEQYF. J is TRBJ2-7 and V is TRBV3-1 (or the pseudogene TRBV3-2); 8 bases match TRBD1. V shed 0 bases and J 0 bases; nucleotides not matched to a gene: 10. CDR3 size: 18 residues. Germline values: CDR1 LGHDT, CDR2 YNNKEL (reference sequence).

This chain links TRBV28 with TRBJ1-5, with 9 nucleotides matching TRBD1. Per germline, CDR1 MDHEN and CDR2 SYDVKM. This CDR3 contains 16 residues. Germline trimming cut 3 bases from V and 7 bases from J; bases unmatched to any gene: 10. CDR3 amino acids: CASSFPSTGGSQPQHF. CDR3 coding DNA: TGTGCCAGCAGTTTCCCCTCTACAGGGGGCAGCCAGCCCCAGCATTTT.

This clone was seen a handful of times. The chain joins TRBV2 to TRBJ1-1; possibly TRBD1 for D (6 bases). The CDR3 consists of 18 residues. V dropped 6 bases and J dropped 4 bases, with 27 bases sitting between them. Germline assignment: CDR1 SNHLY and CDR2 FYNNEI. This chain's CDR3 is CASRPILAMDSRRTEAFF. The DNA of the CDR3 is TGTGCCAGCAGACCCATACTCGCGATGGACAGTAGACGCACTGAAGCTTTCTTT.

This clone occurred a few times. The chain has TRBV11-2 and TRBJ2-7, with D perhaps TRBD1 (5 bases). Per the germline V gene, CDR1 is SGHAT and CDR2 is FQNNGV. V gave up 2 bases and J gave up 2 bases, with 16 bases separating them. The CDR3 runs 16 residues. The CDR3 DNA reads as TGTGCCAGCAGCTTATTCTTAATGGACAATACCTACGAGCAGTACTTC. Amino acid sequence: CASSLFLMDNTYEQYF.

The chain joins TRBV28 to TRBJ1-1; TRBD1 is a possible D gene (5 bases). V shed 6 bases and J shed 0 bases, with 17 bases lying between them. Germline values: CDR1 MDHEN, CDR2 SYDVKM. The CDR3 consists of 16 residues. CDR3 residues: CASSPAGQPMNTEAFF. The CDR3 DNA reads TGTGCCAGCAGCCCGGCGGGGCAACCAATGAACACTGAAGCTTTCTTT.

This chain connects TRBV11-2 to TRBJ1-5, with D unclear. The V gene's germline CDR1 is SGHAT and CDR2 FQNNGV. CDR3 length: 16 amino acids. Trimming pared 4 bases from V and 0 bases from J, leaving 13 bases between. The CDR3 DNA is TGTGCCAGCAGCTCCCTCTTCGGGGATAGCAATCAGCCCCAGCATTTT. It encodes CASSSLFGDSNQPQHF. The full variable domain, with the rest looked up from reference TRBV11-2 and TRBJ1-5, is EAGVAQSPRYKIIEKRQSVAFWCNPISGHATLYWYQQILGQGPKLLIQFQNNGVVDDSQLPKDRFSAERLKGVDSTLKIQPAKLEDSAVYLCASSSLFGDSNQPQHFGDGTRLSIL.

This clone was seen just once. The V call is TRBV18, the J call TRBJ2-7; 7 nucleotides align to TRBD1. Germline loops: CDR1 KGHSH, CDR2 LQKENI. Trimming took 6 bases from V and 9 from J; bases not matched to a gene: 11. The CDR3 sequence is 13 residues long. CDR3 coding DNA: TGTGCCAGCTCCCTCGGGACAGCGAAAGTGCAGTACTTC. It is translated as CASSLGTAKVQYF.